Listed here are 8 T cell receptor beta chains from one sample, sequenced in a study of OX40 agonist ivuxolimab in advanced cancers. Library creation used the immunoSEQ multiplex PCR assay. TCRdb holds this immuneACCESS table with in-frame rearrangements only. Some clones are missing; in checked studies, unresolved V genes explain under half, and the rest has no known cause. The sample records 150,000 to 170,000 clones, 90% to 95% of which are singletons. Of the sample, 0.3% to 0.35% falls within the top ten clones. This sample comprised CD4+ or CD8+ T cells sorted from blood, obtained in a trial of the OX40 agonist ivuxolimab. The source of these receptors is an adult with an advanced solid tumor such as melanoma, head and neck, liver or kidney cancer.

CDR3 residues: CASSDTPGGVRGYTF. The CDR3 DNA reads TGCGCCAGCAGTGATACCCCCGGGGGCGTACGAGGCTACACCTTC. J is TRBJ1-2 and V is TRBV10-2; possibly TRBD1 for D (6 bases). This CDR3 has 15 amino acids. Germline V CDR1 and CDR2: WSHSY, SAAADI. V was cut by 3 bases and J by 8 bases, with 19 bases left in between.

The CDR3 DNA is TGTGCCAGCAGCACCCGACAGGGGTCCGTCACAACTAATGAAAAACTGTTTTTT. This sequence encodes CASSTRQGSVTTNEKLFF. The chain links TRBV7-9 to TRBJ1-4; TRBD1 matches at 8 bases. CDR3 length equals 18 residues. Unmatched junction bases numbered 11, after V lost 5 bases and J lost 0 bases. CDR1 is SEHNR and CDR2 is FQNEAQ in the germline V gene (reference sequence).

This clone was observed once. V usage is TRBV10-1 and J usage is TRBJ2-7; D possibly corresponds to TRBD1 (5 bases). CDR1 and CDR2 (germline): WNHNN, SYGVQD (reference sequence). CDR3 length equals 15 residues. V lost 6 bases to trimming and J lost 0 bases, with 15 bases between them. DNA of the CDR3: TGCGCCAGCAGCCCCATGGGGCCGAGCTCCTACGAGCAGTACTTC. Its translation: CASSPMGPSSYEQYF.

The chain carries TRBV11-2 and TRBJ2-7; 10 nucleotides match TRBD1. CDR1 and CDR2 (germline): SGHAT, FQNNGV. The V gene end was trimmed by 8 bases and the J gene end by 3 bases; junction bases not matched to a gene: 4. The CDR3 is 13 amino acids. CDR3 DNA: TGTGCCAGCGGCGGACAGGGGGGCTACGAGCAGTACTTC. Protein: CASGGQGGYEQYF.

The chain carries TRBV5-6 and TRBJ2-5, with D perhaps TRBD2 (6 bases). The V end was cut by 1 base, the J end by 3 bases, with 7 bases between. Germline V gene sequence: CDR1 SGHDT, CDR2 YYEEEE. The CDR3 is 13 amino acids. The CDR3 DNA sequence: TGTGCCAGCAGCTTGACGGGAGAAGAGACCCAGTACTTC. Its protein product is CASSLTGEETQYF.

This CDR3 reads CASTPRDRTFGKLFF. Written as DNA, the CDR3 is TGTGCCAGTACCCCACGGGACAGGACCTTTGGAAAACTGTTTTTT. The V and J genes are TRBV19 and TRBJ1-4, with 8 bases identical to TRBD1. The germline CDR1 and CDR2 sequences are LNHDA and SQIVND (reference sequence). This CDR3 is 15 amino acids long. Trimming removed 7 bases from V and 10 bases from J; junction bases left unmatched: 14.

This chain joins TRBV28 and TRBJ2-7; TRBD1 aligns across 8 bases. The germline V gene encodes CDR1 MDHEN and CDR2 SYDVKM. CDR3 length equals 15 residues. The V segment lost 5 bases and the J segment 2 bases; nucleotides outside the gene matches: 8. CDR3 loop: CASSPGTGAPYEQYF. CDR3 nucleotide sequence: TGTGCCAGCAGTCCCGGGACAGGTGCACCCTACGAGCAGTACTTC.

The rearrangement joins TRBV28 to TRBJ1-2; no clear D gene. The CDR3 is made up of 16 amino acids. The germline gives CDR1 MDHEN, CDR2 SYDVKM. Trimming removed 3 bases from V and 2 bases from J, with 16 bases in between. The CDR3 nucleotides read TGTGCCAGCAGTTTCCACTTGATGTCCGGGAACTATGGCTACACCTTC. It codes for CASSFHLMSGNYGYTF.